The 24 T cell receptor beta chains below all came from one sample that was sequenced in a study of T cells in Graves' hyperthyroidism and ophthalmopathy. Authors of the study amplified TCR beta CDR3 regions from RNA transcripts. With the HTBI primer set, the TCR CDR3 went through a first round of RT-PCR. In TCRdb, the multiplex PCR reads were re-called with MiXCR into one record per CDR3 protein. Of 530,000 or so distinct CDR3 sequences in the sample, roughly 50% were seen once. The specimen was peripheral blood or thyroid tissue (not recorded which). These receptor sequences come from a woman aged 18 to 35 with Graves' hyperthyroidism.

This clonotype was seen repeatedly, ten times or more. V is TRBV3-1 and J is TRBJ1-6; tentatively, D is TRBD1 (6 bases). Trimming took 5 bases from V and 7 from J, leaving 12 bases between them. Germline values: CDR1 LGHDT, CDR2 YNNKEL (reference sequence). The CDR3 runs 14 residues. In DNA, the CDR3 is TGTGCCAGCAGCTTGGGACACCAAAATTCACCCCTCCACTTT. This encodes CASSLGHQNSPLHF.

The table lists this clonotype with many counts. The genes are TRBV11-1 and TRBJ2-7; the D gene is possibly TRBD1 (6 bases). This CDR3 is built from 14 residues. V lost 4 bases, J lost 5 bases, and 15 bases lay in between. In germline, CDR1 is SGHAT, CDR2 FQDESV (reference sequence). CDR3 DNA sequence: TGTGCCAGCAGCTCTAGAGGGGGTGTCGACGAGCAGTACTTC. Protein: CASSSRGGVDEQYF.

The sample holds many counts of this clonotype. The V call is TRBV20-1, the J call TRBJ2-7, with 7 bases fitting TRBD1. The length of the CDR3 is 15 residues. Germline lookup yields CDR1 DFQATT and CDR2 SNEGSKA (reference sequence). The V segment lost 6 bases and the J segment 4 bases; nucleotides outside the gene matches: 15. The CDR3 spells CSADSGNRGGYEQYF. Here the CDR3 DNA reads TGCAGTGCCGACTCGGGGAACAGGGGCGGGTACGAGCAGTACTTC.

This clonotype has only a few counts. The J gene is TRBJ2-7, the V gene TRBV7-9, with D possibly being TRBD1 or TRBD2 (5 bases each). Deletions cut 4 bases from V and 5 bases from J, with 12 bases between. The CDR3 loop spans 13 amino acids. Germline-derived CDR1 and CDR2 are SEHNR and FQNEAQ (reference sequence). In DNA form, the CDR3 reads TGTGCCAGCAGCTATGGGACGGCGGACGAGCAGTACTTC. Encoded protein: CASSYGTADEQYF.

Worth noting for this clonotype: This may stem from a read error, because a much larger clone lies one nucleotide away. V and J are TRBV6-2 or TRBV6-3 and TRBJ1-5; D not certain. CDR1 and CDR2 (germline): MNHEY, SVGEGT. V was trimmed by 2 bases and J by 3 bases, leaving 5 bases between them. The CDR3 runs to 13 residues. CDR3 sequence reads: CASSYRVNQPQHF. CDR3 sequence (DNA): TGTGCCAGCAGTTACAGGGTCAATCAGCCCCAGCATTTT.

This clonotype turned up a few times. The chain links TRBV13 to TRBJ2-7; 7 bases are a match to TRBD2. The CDR3 extends over 15 amino acids. The V gene end was trimmed by 1 base and the J gene end by 6 bases; junction bases not matched to a gene: 9. Germline V gene data show CDR1 as PRHDT and CDR2 as FYEKMQ (reference sequence). CDR3 sequence: CASSLDGGRAFEQYF. Written as DNA, the CDR3 is TGTGCCAGCAGCTTAGATGGGGGGAGGGCCTTCGAGCAGTACTTC.

In the case of this clonotype: The CDR3 end shows no conserved phenylalanine or tryptophan, and so a read error is likely. It is unclear where the CDR3 begins or ends on the DNA, so no DNA is shown, and the CDR3 is as TCRdb lists it. This chain joins TRBV10-3 and TRBJ1-3. Germline CDR1 ENHRY, CDR2 SYGVKD. Counting both end residues, the CDR3 totals 9 amino acids. The CDR3 loop is CASSESSGL.

V and J are TRBV7-3 and TRBJ1-5, with 8 positions matching TRBD1. V shed 5 bases and J 6 bases; nucleotides not matched to a gene: 3. The CDR3 length is 13 residues. Germline V lookup: CDR1 SGHTA, CDR2 FQGTGA. The CDR3 sequence: CASSADRGQPQHF. The CDR3 DNA reads TGTGCCAGCAGCGCAGACAGGGGTCAGCCCCAGCATTTT.

The chain joins TRBV13 to TRBJ1-6; 9 bases agree with TRBD1. CDR3 size: 15 residues. With 6 bases clipped from V and 7 bases from J, the junction kept 7 bases outside the gene matches. Germline V gene sequence: CDR1 PRHDT, CDR2 FYEKMQ (reference sequence). The DNA of the CDR3 is TGTGCCAGCAGGGTGGCGGGACAGGGAAATTCACCCCTCCACTTT. Translation gives CASRVAGQGNSPLHF.

The V and J genes are TRBV14 and TRBJ2-1, with TRBD2 identical over 15 bases. V gave up 1 base and J gave up 6 bases; unmatched junction bases: 4. The length of the CDR3 is 17 residues. Germline-derived CDR1 and CDR2 are SGHDN and FVKESK. The CDR3 DNA is TGTGCCAGCAGCCAAGCACCGGGACTAGCGGGAGGCAATGAGCAGTTCTTC. It specifies CASSQAPGLAGGNEQFF.

The V call is TRBV7-2, the J call TRBJ2-5; D is possibly TRBD1 (6 bases). This CDR3 spans 14 amino acids. V was trimmed by 5 bases and J by 9 bases, leaving 19 bases between them. Germline assignment: CDR1 SGHTA and CDR2 FQGNSA. This CDR3 reads CASSQNRVNQPQYF. The CDR3 bases are TGTGCCAGCAGCCAAAACAGGGTTAATCAGCCCCAGTACTTC.

This clonotype occurred many times. The chain carries TRBV11-2 and TRBJ1-2; 10 nucleotides agree with TRBD1. The germline CDR1 and CDR2 sequences are SGHAT and FQNNGV. The ends lost 6 bases at V and 4 bases at J; junction bases unmatched: 5. The CDR3 runs to 14 residues. CDR3 sequence: CASSRTGGSYGYTF. In DNA form, the CDR3 reads TGTGCCAGCAGTCGGACAGGGGGTAGCTATGGCTACACCTTC.

This clonotype appeared a few times. The chain links TRBV20-1 to TRBJ2-3; 7 bases map to TRBD2. CDR3 length: 16 residues. Germline lookup yields CDR1 DFQATT and CDR2 SNEGSKA (reference sequence). J gave up 2 bases and V 0 bases, and 8 bases lay outside the gene matches. The CDR3 spells CSARDQRLAITDTQYF. The CDR3 DNA sequence: TGCAGTGCTAGAGATCAGCGACTAGCTATCACAGATACGCAGTATTTT.

The chain recombines TRBV7-9 with TRBJ2-1; D call uncertain. The CDR3 is made up of 13 amino acids. The germline gives CDR1 SEHNR, CDR2 FQNEAQ (reference sequence). V lost 2 bases and J 4 bases, leaving 6 bases between the germline ends. CDR3 protein: CASSLLGYNEQFF. In DNA, the CDR3 is TGTGCCAGCAGCTTATTGGGATACAATGAGCAGTTCTTC.

The chain has TRBV29-1 and TRBJ2-2, with a possible D match to TRBD2 (6 bases). The germline CDR1 and CDR2 sequences are SQVTM and ANQGSEA. There are 13 residues in the CDR3. The V end lost 7 bases, the J end lost 0 bases, and 9 bases lay between the germline ends. The CDR3 DNA sequence: TGCAGCGATGGGACTGCGAACACCGGGGAGCTGTTTTTT. This translates into CSDGTANTGELFF.

This clonotype was detected many times. The chain carries TRBV4-1 and TRBJ2-7; D call uncertain. The germline V and J ends were trimmed by 3 bases and 0 bases, with 18 bases remaining between them. Germline lookup yields CDR1 MGHRA and CDR2 YSYEKL. The CDR3 is 17 amino acids. In DNA form, the CDR3 reads TGCGCCAGCAGCCAGGGCCTTTTTGACTTTAGCTCCTACGAGCAGTACTTC. It encodes CASSQGLFDFSSYEQYF.

Many counts were recorded for this clonotype. The V call is TRBV25-1, the J call TRBJ1-2; 7 nucleotides agree with TRBD1. The CDR3 totals 15 residues. Germline V CDR1 and CDR2: MGHDK, SYGVNS. Trimming removed 7 bases from V and 0 bases from J; junction bases left unmatched: 8. CDR3 sequence: CASNLDRASNYGYTF. CDR3 DNA: TGTGCCAGCAACCTCGACAGGGCCTCTAACTATGGCTACACCTTC.

This clonotype was recorded at least ten times. This chain connects TRBV2 to TRBJ1-5; the D gene is possibly TRBD1 (6 bases). This CDR3 has 14 residues. With 5 bases removed from V and 8 bases from J, the gap between germline ends came to 16 bases. Germline V lookup: CDR1 SNHLY, CDR2 FYNNEI. The CDR3 loop is CASSHGGAAKPQHF. The CDR3 DNA reads TGTGCCAGCAGTCACGGGGGGGCCGCTAAGCCCCAGCATTTT.

The V gene is TRBV20-1, the J gene TRBJ2-7; D may correspond to TRBD1 or TRBD2 (5 bases each). Trimming took 2 bases from V and 1 from J, leaving 15 bases between them. Germline V CDR1 and CDR2: DFQATT, SNEGSKA (reference sequence). The CDR3 runs 15 residues. The CDR3 sequence is CSARNDGAASYEQYF. The CDR3 nucleotides are TGCAGTGCTAGAAATGACGGGGCAGCATCCTACGAGCAGTACTTC.

In this sample, this clonotype turned up many times. The chain carries TRBV4-1 and TRBJ2-7; possibly TRBD1 for D (5 bases). The CDR3 has 13 amino acids. V was trimmed by 2 bases and J by 3 bases, leaving 8 bases between them. Germline CDR1 MGHRA, CDR2 YSYEKL. The CDR3 reads CASSQRQSYEQYF. CDR3 nucleotides: TGCGCCAGCAGCCAACGACAGAGCTACGAGCAGTACTTC.

This clonotype was seen repeatedly, ten times or more. The chain combines TRBV2 with TRBJ1-2; D is undetermined. The CDR3 length is 13 residues. The germline gives CDR1 SNHLY, CDR2 FYNNEI. Trimming shortened V by 6 bases and J by 2 bases, and 10 bases separated the two germline ends. CDR3 nucleotides: TGTGCCAGCAGGGACTCCGGAAACTATGGCTACACCTTC. Encoded protein: CASRDSGNYGYTF. Full variable domain (missing parts from reference TRBV2 and TRBJ1-2): EPEVTQTPSHQVTQMGQEVILRCVPISNHLYFYWYRQILGQKVEFLVSFYNNEISEKSEIFDDQFSVERPDGSNFTLKIRSTKLEDSAMYFCASRDSGNYGYTFGSGTRLTVV.

This clonotype has more than one count but fewer than ten. The junction departs from germline at one end; a sequencing error may be responsible. J is TRBJ1-1 and V is TRBV5-6; perhaps TRBD1 as D (6 bases). The CDR3 spans 13 residues. Germline CDR1 and CDR2: SGHDT and YYEEEE. This chain's CDR3 is CVSSFPRGPEAFF. The CDR3 nucleotides are TGTGTCAGCAGCTTCCCCAGGGGCCCTGAAGCTTTCTTT.

A word on this clonotype: At one end, the junction sequence differs from germline, possibly due to a read error. V and J are TRBV15 and TRBJ1-5; D unclear. The CDR3 length is 13 residues. Germline values: CDR1 LNHNV, CDR2 YYDKDF (reference sequence). The CDR3, as DNA: TGTGCCACCAAGTTCGGTGGCAATCGGCCCCAGCATTTT. Translated, it gives CATKFGGNRPQHF.

This clonotype showed up many times. The chain recombines TRBV20-1 with TRBJ1-1; TRBD1 might be the D (6 bases). V shed 8 bases and J shed 0 bases, with 25 bases lying between them. CDR1 is DFQATT and CDR2 is SNEGSKA in the germline V gene (reference sequence). This CDR3 comprises 17 residues. In DNA, the CDR3 is TGCAGTACACGCATAATGGAGGAGGGGGAAATGAACACTGAAGCTTTCTTT. It encodes CSTRIMEEGEMNTEAFF.